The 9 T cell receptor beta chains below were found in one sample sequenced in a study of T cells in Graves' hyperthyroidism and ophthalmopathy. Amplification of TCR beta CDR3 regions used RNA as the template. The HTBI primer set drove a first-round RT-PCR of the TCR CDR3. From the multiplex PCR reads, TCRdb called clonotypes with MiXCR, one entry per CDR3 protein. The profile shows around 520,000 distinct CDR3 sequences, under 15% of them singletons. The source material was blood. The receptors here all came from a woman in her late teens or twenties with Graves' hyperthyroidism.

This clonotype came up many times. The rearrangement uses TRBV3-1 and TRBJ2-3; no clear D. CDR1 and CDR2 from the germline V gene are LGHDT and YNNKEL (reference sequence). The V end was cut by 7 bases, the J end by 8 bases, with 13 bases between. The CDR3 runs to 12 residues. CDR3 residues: CASNSNRATQYF. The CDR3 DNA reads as TGTGCCAGCAACTCCAACCGGGCTACGCAGTATTTT.

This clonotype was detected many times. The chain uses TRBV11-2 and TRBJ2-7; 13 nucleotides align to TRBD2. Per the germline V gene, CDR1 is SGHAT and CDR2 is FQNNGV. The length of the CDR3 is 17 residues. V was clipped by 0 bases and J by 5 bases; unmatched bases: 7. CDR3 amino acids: CASSLESTSGRADEQYF. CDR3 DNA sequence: TGTGCCAGCAGCTTAGAGTCTACTAGCGGGAGGGCCGACGAGCAGTACTTC.

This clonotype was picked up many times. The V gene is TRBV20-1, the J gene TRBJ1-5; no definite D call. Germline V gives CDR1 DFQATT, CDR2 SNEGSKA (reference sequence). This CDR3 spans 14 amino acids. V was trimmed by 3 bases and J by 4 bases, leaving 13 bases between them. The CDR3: CSASLRAQNQPQHF. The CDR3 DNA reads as TGCAGTGCTAGCCTCCGGGCGCAAAATCAGCCCCAGCATTTT.

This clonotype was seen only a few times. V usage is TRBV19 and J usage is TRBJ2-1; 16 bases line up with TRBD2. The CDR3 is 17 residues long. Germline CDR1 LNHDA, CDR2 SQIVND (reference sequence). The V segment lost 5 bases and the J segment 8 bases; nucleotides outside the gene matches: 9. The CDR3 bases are TGTGCCAGTAGTGTGATCGGGACTAGCGGGAGGGGCGATGAGCAGTTCTTC. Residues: CASSVIGTSGRGDEQFF.

The CDR3 coding sequence is TGTGCCACCAGTGACACGGACGGGGTGCCTGGCTACACCTTC. Protein sequence: CATSDTDGVPGYTF. The rearrangement links TRBV24-1 to TRBJ1-2, with D unclear. The CDR3 contains 14 residues. Germline V CDR1 and CDR2: KGHDR, SFDVKD. V lost 4 bases and J 7 bases, leaving 15 bases between the germline ends.

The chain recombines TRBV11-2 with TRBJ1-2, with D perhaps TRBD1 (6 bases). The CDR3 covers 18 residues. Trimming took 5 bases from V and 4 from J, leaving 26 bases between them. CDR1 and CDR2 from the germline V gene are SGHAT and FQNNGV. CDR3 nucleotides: TGTGCCAGCAGCGGCCGAACAGGGCCAAAGGGAGGAGGCTATGGCTACACCTTC. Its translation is CASSGRTGPKGGGYGYTF. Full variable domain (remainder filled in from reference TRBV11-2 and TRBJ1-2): EAGVAQSPRYKIIEKRQSVAFWCNPISGHATLYWYQQILGQGPKLLIQFQNNGVVDDSQLPKDRFSAERLKGVDSTLKIQPAKLEDSAVYLCASSGRTGPKGGGYGYTFGSGTRLTVV.

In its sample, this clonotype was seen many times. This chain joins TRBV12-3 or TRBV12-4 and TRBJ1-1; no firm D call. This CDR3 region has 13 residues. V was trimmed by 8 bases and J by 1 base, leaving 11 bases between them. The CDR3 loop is CASLGGWNTEAFF. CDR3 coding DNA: TGTGCCAGCCTCGGCGGGTGGAACACTGAAGCTTTCTTT.

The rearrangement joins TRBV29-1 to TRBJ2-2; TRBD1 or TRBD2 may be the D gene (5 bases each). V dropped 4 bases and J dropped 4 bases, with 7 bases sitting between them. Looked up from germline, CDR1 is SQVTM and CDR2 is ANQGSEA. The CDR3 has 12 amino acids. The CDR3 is CSVAGTTGELFF. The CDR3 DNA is TGCAGCGTTGCCGGGACCACCGGGGAGCTGTTTTTT.

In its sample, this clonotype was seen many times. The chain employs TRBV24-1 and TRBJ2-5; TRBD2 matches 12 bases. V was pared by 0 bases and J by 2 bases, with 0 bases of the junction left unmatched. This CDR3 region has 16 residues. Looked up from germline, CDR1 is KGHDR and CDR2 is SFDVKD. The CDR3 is CATSDLTSGGQETQYF. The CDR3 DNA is TGTGCCACCAGTGATTTGACTAGCGGGGGGCAAGAGACCCAGTACTTC.